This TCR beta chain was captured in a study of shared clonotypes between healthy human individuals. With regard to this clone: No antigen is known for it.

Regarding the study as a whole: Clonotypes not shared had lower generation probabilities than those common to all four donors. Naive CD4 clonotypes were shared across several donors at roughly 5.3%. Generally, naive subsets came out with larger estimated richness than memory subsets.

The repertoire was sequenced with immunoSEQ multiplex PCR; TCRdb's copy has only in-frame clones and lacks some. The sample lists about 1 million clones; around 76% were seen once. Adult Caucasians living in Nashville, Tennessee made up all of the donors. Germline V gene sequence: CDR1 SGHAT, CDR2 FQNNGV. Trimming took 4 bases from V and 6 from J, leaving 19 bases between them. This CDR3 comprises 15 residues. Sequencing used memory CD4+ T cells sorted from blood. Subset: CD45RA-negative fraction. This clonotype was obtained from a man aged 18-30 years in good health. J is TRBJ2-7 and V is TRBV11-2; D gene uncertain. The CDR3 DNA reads TGTGCCAGCAGCTCCCTGGCCTCCACGGGCCGCGAGCAGTACTTC. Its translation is CASSSLASTGREQYF.